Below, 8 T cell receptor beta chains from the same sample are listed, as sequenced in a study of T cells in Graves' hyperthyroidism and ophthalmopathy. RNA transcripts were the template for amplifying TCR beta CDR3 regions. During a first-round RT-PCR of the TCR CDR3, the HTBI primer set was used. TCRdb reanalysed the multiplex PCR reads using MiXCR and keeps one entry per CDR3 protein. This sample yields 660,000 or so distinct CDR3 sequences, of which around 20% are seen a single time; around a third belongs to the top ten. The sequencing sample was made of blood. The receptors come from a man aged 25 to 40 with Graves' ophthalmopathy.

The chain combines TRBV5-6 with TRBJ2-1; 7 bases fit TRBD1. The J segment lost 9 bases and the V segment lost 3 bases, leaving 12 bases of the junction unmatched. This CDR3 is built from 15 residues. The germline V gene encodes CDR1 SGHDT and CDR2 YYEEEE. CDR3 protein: CASSSQGPLGVEQFF. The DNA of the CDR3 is TGTGCCAGCAGCTCACAGGGGCCCCTGGGAGTTGAGCAGTTCTTC.

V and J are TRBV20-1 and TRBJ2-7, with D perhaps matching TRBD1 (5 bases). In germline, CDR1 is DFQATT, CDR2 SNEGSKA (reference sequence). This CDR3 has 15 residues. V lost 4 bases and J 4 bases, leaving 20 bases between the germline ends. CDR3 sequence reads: CSAIQGEKGRYEQYF. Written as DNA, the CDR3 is TGCAGTGCTATCCAGGGTGAGAAGGGGCGATACGAGCAGTACTTC.

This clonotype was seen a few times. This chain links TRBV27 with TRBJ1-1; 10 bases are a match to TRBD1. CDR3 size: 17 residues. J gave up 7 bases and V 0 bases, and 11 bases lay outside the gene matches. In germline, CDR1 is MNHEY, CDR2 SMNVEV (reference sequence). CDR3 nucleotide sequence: TGTGCCAGCAGTTTATCCTTTCCGGGACAGGGGATGTTTGAAGCTTTCTTT. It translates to CASSLSFPGQGMFEAFF.

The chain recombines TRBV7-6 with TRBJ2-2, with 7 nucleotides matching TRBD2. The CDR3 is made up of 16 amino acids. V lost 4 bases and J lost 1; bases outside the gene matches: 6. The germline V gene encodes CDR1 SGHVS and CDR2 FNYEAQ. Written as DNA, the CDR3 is TGTGCCAGCAGCTCCCAGGGAGGGGAGAACACCGGGGAGCTGTTTTTT. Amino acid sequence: CASSSQGGENTGELFF.

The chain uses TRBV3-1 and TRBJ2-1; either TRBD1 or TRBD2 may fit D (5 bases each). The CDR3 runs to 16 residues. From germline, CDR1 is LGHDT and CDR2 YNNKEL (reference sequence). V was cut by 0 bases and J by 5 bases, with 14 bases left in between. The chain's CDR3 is CASSQDMGGTNNEQFF. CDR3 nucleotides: TGTGCCAGCAGCCAAGATATGGGTGGGACGAACAATGAGCAGTTCTTC.

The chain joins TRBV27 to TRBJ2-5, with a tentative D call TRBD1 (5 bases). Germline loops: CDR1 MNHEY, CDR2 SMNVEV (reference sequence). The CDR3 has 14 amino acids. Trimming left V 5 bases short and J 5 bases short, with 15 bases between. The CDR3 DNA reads TGTGCCAGCAGTCTCAGCCCAGGGATGGAGACCCAGTACTTC. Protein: CASSLSPGMETQYF.

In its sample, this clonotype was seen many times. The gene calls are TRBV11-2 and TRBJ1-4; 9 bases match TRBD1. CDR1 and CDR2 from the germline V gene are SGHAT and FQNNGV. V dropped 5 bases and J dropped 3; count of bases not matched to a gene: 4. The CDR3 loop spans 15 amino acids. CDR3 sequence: CASSTGDRANEKLFF. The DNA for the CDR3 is TGTGCCAGCAGCACGGGGGACAGGGCTAATGAAAAACTGTTTTTT.

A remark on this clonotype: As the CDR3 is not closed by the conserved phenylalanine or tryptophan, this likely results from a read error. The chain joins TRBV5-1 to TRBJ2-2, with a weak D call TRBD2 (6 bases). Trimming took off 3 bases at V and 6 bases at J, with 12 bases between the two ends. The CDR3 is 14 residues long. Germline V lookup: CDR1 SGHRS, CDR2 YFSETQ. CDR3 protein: CASSYRELSGELFL. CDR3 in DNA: TGCGCCAGCAGCTACCGGGAGCTGTCCGGGGAGCTGTTTCTT.